This section outlines one TCR beta chain sequence together with its context. Its antigen has not been determined. Within one base of it there is no much larger clone, and no base qualities were kept. This sample is part of a study of CD8 T cells in ankylosing spondylitis (dated by TCRdb to 2016 to 2017). The study in broad terms: The study set out to find disease-linked TCR variants by profiling T cell receptor beta repertoires in ankylosing spondylitis patients and healthy donors. Peripheral blood was sampled, and synovial fluid was also collected from ankylosing spondylitis patients. The full study cohort was made up of approximately 27 ankylosing spondylitis patients and roughly 100 healthy donors. The paper as a whole reports these results and caveats: The disease-linked clones were reported to be significantly enriched in matched synovial fluid samples from ankylosing spondylitis patients. A TCR beta motif of several highly homologous amino acid variants appeared characteristic of blood from ankylosing spondylitis patients. The disease-linked clones showed a CD8+ phenotype and occurred at relatively low frequencies in peripheral blood. Some of the motif variants had been reported before in the synovial fluid and blood of reactive arthritis patients, a finding that suggests common disease-initiation mechanisms.

The CDR3 holds 12 amino acids from the cysteine to the phenylalanine. The retained sequence is limited to the CDR3, 36 bases, with the frame set at the first base. Taken from the germline V gene (reference sequence), the CDR1 and CDR2 loops are DFQATT and SNEGSKA. The junction carries 9 bases between V and J, which are trimmed by 5 bases and 4 bases respectively. Sequencing used an Illumina HiSeq 2500. Quantitative 5'-RACE with molecular barcodes was the method used to prepare the TCR beta libraries. Per the original workflow: A new computational method, built on a probabilistic model of VDJ rearrangement, was used to identify disease-linked TCR variants. Starting from the raw public reads, TCRdb applied fastp trimming at Q25, assembled clones with MiXCR and retained in-frame beta chains. Each CDR3 protein gets just one entry, which takes the most common genes and DNA from the rows behind it. What appears here as the V and J calls and clone size reflects TCRdb's work, not the paper's. In all, the sample holds 200,000 or so distinct CDR3 sequences, and about 26% of those were seen once. The biggest ten clones account for approximately 6.6% of the sample.

This receptor chain uses TRBV20-1 and TRBJ1-3; confidence is insufficient to name the D gene. The sequence came from a male donor with ankylosing spondylitis or in good health (not recorded which). The sample was blood, either unsorted or a sorted T cell fraction (not recorded which). The CDR3 sequence is CSAAVGGNTIYF. Read as DNA, the sequence is TGCAGTGCTGCCGTTGGAGGAAACACCATATATTTT.